This is a list of T cell receptor beta chains from one sample in a study of T-cell reconstitution after alpha-beta-depleted transplantation in children. MiXCR was run by TCRdb on the PCR reads, yielding one entry per CDR3 protein. The sample has hundreds of thousands of distinct CDR3 sequences, about 12% seen once. Sequences were derived from PBMCs from the stem cell graft donor, sampled from the stem cell graft. The receptors derive from a human donor who donated a stem cell graft to a child with acute lymphoblastic leukemia. Each CDR3 is given with its conserved first and last residue. Each record gives: V gene, D gene, J gene, clone size, CDR3 length, CDR3 protein, CDR3 DNA. The D gene is left open where the match is weak. Clone size appears in some rows only: once, few, many, or a class for an expanded clone.

V: TRBV21-1
D: .
J: TRBJ1-5
size: .
length: 17
CDR3: CASSILTARSGNQPQHF
DNA: TGTGCCAGCAGCATTTTAACAGCCCGCTCGGGCAATCAGCCCCAGCATTTT

V: TRBV5-1
D: .
J: TRBJ1-1
size: many
length: 13
CDR3: CASSLGPLTEAFF
DNA: TGCGCCAGCAGCTTGGGACCCCTCACTGAAGCTTTCTTT

V: TRBV19
D: .
J: TRBJ1-2
size: few
length: 15
CDR3: CASSTKHRDNYGYTF
DNA: TGTGCCAGCAGTACAAAACACCGGGACAACTATGGCTACACCTTC

V: TRBV20-1
D: .
J: TRBJ1-1
size: many
length: 10
CDR3: CSAPDTEAFF
DNA: TGCAGTGCTCCCGACACTGAAGCTTTCTTT

V: TRBV4-2
D: TRBD1
J: TRBJ1-3
size: few
length: 16
CDR3: CASSRRRDSSGNTIYF
DNA: TGTGCCAGCAGTCGTCGCCGGGACAGCTCTGGAAACACCATATATTTT

V: TRBV5-1
D: TRBD2
J: TRBJ2-1
size: few
length: 19
CDR3: CASSSSQTSGSRSYNEQFF
DNA: TGCGCCAGCAGCTCGTCTCAGACTAGCGGGAGTAGATCCTACAATGAGCAGTTCTTC

V: TRBV28
D: .
J: TRBJ2-4
size: few
length: 14
CDR3: CASSPGLLRNIQYF
DNA: TGTGCCAGCAGTCCCGGACTTTTACGGAACATTCAGTACTTC

V: TRBV5-6
D: .
J: TRBJ2-7
size: few
length: 13
CDR3: CASSFRNSYEQYF
DNA: TGTGCCAGCAGCTTCCGTAACTCCTACGAGCAGTACTTC

V: TRBV10-3
D: .
J: TRBJ1-4
size: many
length: 14
CDR3: CAISEGVTNEKLFF
DNA: TGTGCCATCAGTGAAGGGGTGACTAATGAAAAACTGTTTTTT

V: TRBV12-3/TRBV12-4
D: .
J: TRBJ2-1
size: many
length: 15
CDR3: CASSAPDRPDNEQFF
DNA: TGTGCCAGCAGTGCCCCAGACAGGCCCGACAATGAGCAGTTCTTC

V: TRBV6-1
D: TRBD2
J: TRBJ2-5
size: .
length: 14
CDR3: CASTNTGTRETQYF
DNA: TGTGCCAGCACAAATACCGGGACTAGAGAGACCCAGTACTTC

V: TRBV15
D: TRBD1
J: TRBJ2-3
size: many
length: 16
CDR3: CATSGRRDRVTDTQYF
DNA: TGTGCCACCAGCGGACGTCGGGACAGGGTGACAGATACGCAGTATTTT